The source of this T cell receptor beta chain is a study of T cell responses to AZD1222 COVID-19 vaccine. The study, taken as a whole, reports: Unmutated variant regions are reportedly the target of nearly half of TCRs that are spike-specific. Once two AZD1222 doses were given, Spike-specific TCR breadth and depth went up. Baseline serostatus was positive in only five to seven AZD1222 recipients.

On this clone itself: As yet, its antigen is unknown.

Sequencing was performed with immunoSEQ multiplex PCR; in TCRdb, only in-frame clones are kept and a portion is missing. Among about 75,000 clones listed, about 87% were seen once. The TCR sequence derives from an adult who received the MenACWY meningococcal vaccine as a control. The source was peripheral blood, collected 28 days after the second dose of the MenACWY control vaccine.

The CDR3, as DNA: TGCGCCAGCAGCTTGGGGACAAGCTATGGCTACACCTTC. Translated: CASSLGTSYGYTF. The V call is TRBV5-1, the J call TRBJ1-2; possible D gene TRBD1, 5 bases. The CDR3 is 13 amino acids. From germline, CDR1 is SGHRS and CDR2 YFSETQ. Between the trimmed V and J ends, which lost 0 bases and 4 bases, there was a span of 7 bases.